This T cell receptor beta chain was observed in a study of blood T cell repertoires in COVID-19. Whole-study context: From T cells, B-cell-depleted T cells, or PBMCs came the material, which was cDNA or gDNA.

The CDR3 is made up of 14 amino acids. V trimming: 5 bases; J trimming: 8 bases; junction bases outside the gene matches: 7. The germline gives CDR1 SGHTA, CDR2 FQGNSA. Authors' data handling: Scientists estimated how many nucleated cells there were by amplifying reference gene primers. The assay was immunoSEQ multiplex PCR, and TCRdb's table has in-frame clones only and misses some. The V and J calls and the clone size are those of that table, but D and trimming were determined from the DNA. The top ten clones hold roughly 3% of a sample with 45,000 to 60,000 clones, 88% of them seen once. This clone was counted a few times.

This TCR was sampled from a man between 50 and 59 years old with active COVID-19. Sequenced material: peripheral blood. The rearrangement joins TRBV7-2 to TRBJ1-4; 8 bases are shared with TRBD1. CDR3 in DNA: TGTGCCAGCAGCGCAGACAGGGGTTGGGAAAAACTGTTTTTT. The encoded protein is CASSADRGWEKLFF.